Below, 27 T cell receptor beta chains from the same sample are listed, as sequenced in a study of identical twins. MiXCR, applied by TCRdb to the 5' RACE reads, yields one record per CDR3 protein. The sample records about 460,000 distinct CDR3 sequences, 13% to 15% being singletons. Another study also made use of these data, one on yellow fever vaccine responses in identical twins.

Material: CD4+ T cells sorted from blood. These receptors were obtained from a woman aged 18-29 years in good health.

This sequence joins TRBV6-5 and TRBJ1-5; 11 bases are shared with TRBD1. V dropped 4 bases and J dropped 3; count of bases not matched to a gene: 11. This CDR3 is built from 18 residues. Germline assignment: CDR1 MNHEY and CDR2 SVGAGI. DNA for the CDR3: TGTGCCAGCAGTTCCCGCCTCACGGGACAGGGGGTCAATCAGCCCCAGCATTTT. The encoded protein is CASSSRLTGQGVNQPQHF.

The rearrangement joins TRBV4-2 to TRBJ2-7; D may be TRBD1 (6 bases). Germline CDR1 reads LGHNA; CDR2 reads YNFKEQ. The CDR3 contains 15 residues. V was trimmed by 1 base and J by 3 bases, leaving 13 bases between them. The CDR3 is CASSQVGKGGYEQYF. Here the CDR3 DNA reads TGTGCCAGCAGCCAAGTCGGGAAAGGGGGCTACGAGCAGTACTTC.

This clonotype has a handful of counts. The chain employs TRBV5-1 and TRBJ2-1; 10 bases map to TRBD2. This CDR3 contains 15 residues. Germline-derived CDR1 and CDR2 are SGHRS and YFSETQ. V gave up 0 bases and J gave up 7 bases; unmatched junction bases: 4. The CDR3 is CASSLVSGGTNEQFF. The CDR3 DNA reads TGCGCCAGCAGCTTGGTTAGCGGGGGGACTAATGAGCAGTTCTTC.

This sequence joins TRBV27 and TRBJ2-3; TRBD1 is a possible D gene (6 bases). This CDR3 region has 14 residues. The ends were cut back, 3 bases at V and 2 bases at J, with 9 bases in the middle. The germline V gene encodes CDR1 MNHEY and CDR2 SMNVEV (reference sequence). The CDR3 loop reads CASSLDSNTDTQYF. The CDR3 nucleotides read TGTGCCAGCAGTTTGGACAGCAACACAGATACGCAGTATTTT.

This chain uses TRBV12-3 or TRBV12-4 with TRBJ2-1, with 7 bases aligning to TRBD1. V trimming: 5 bases; J trimming: 3 bases; junction bases outside the gene matches: 7. The CDR3 covers 15 residues. CDR3 in DNA: TGTGCCAGCAGTGACGGACAGGTGCTCTACAATGAGCAGTTCTTC. Translating it yields CASSDGQVLYNEQFF.

This clonotype was picked up many times. The rearrangement links TRBV28 to TRBJ1-2; 7 bases map to TRBD1. CDR1 and CDR2 (germline): MDHEN, SYDVKM. The CDR3 spans 16 residues. V gave up 3 bases and J gave up 6 bases; unmatched junction bases: 13. CDR3 coding DNA: TGTGCCAGCAGTTTGTGGAACAGGGGCCAGCAAGATGGCTACACCTTC. It is translated as CASSLWNRGQQDGYTF.

The chain uses TRBV12-3 or TRBV12-4 and TRBJ1-1; 8 bases align to TRBD1. This CDR3 comprises 14 residues. Trimming took 5 bases from V and 7 from J; bases not matched to a gene: 9. Here the CDR3 reads CASSPGAGGGEAFF. CDR3 nucleotide sequence: TGTGCCAGCAGTCCCGGGGCAGGGGGCGGTGAAGCTTTCTTT.

This clonotype was observed a handful of times. The V gene is TRBV5-1, the J gene TRBJ2-7, with TRBD2 matching 7 bases. The length of the CDR3 is 16 residues. Per the germline V gene, CDR1 is SGHRS and CDR2 is YFSETQ. V was pared by 0 bases and J by 3 bases, with 9 bases of the junction left unmatched. CDR3 in amino acids: CASSLAPAGEIYEQYF. As DNA, the CDR3 is TGCGCCAGCAGCTTGGCTCCGGCGGGAGAGATCTACGAGCAGTACTTC.

This clonotype showed up just a few times. The rearrangement links TRBV7-2 to TRBJ2-7; TRBD1 aligns across 10 bases. Losses at the gene ends were 5 bases for V and 6 bases for J; bases not matched to a gene: 10. Germline assignment: CDR1 SGHTA and CDR2 FQGNSA. This CDR3 has 15 amino acids. CDR3 sequence reads: CASSPTGTGVSEQYF. For the CDR3, the DNA is TGTGCCAGCAGCCCAACCGGGACAGGGGTTAGCGAGCAGTACTTC. The full variable domain, with the rest looked up from reference TRBV7-2 and TRBJ2-7, is GAGVSQSPSNKVTEKGKDVELRCDPISGHTALYWYRQSLGQGLEFLIYFQGNSAPDKSGLPSDRFSAERTGGSVSTLTIQRTQQEDSAVYLCASSPTGTGVSEQYFGPGTRLTVT.

This clonotype has just a few counts. The genes are TRBV11-2 and TRBJ2-5; D is perhaps TRBD1 or TRBD2 (5 bases each). This CDR3 has 15 residues. Trimming left V 1 base short and J 5 bases short, with 14 bases between. Germline V gene lookup returns CDR1 SGHAT and CDR2 FQNNGV. This CDR3 reads CASSLAGRGRETQYF. The CDR3 DNA is TGTGCCAGCAGCTTAGCGGGACGGGGAAGGGAGACCCAGTACTTC.

This sequence joins TRBV30 and TRBJ2-7, with 8 bases that match TRBD2. Germline CDR1 reads GTSNPN; CDR2 reads SVGIG (reference sequence). The V segment lost 1 base and the J segment 2 bases; nucleotides outside the gene matches: 7. The CDR3 has 15 amino acids. The CDR3 DNA sequence: TGTGCCTGGAGTGACGTGGGACTAGGTACCTACGAGCAGTACTTC. Protein sequence: CAWSDVGLGTYEQYF.

J is TRBJ2-3 and V is TRBV28; 11 bases agree with TRBD1. This CDR3 has 15 amino acids. Germline V gives CDR1 MDHEN, CDR2 SYDVKM. The V segment lost 8 bases and the J segment 6 bases; nucleotides outside the gene matches: 10. CDR3 region: CASPPGQGALDTQYF. CDR3 nucleotides: TGTGCCAGCCCACCCGGACAGGGGGCTTTGGATACGCAGTATTTT. The entire variable domain, with the rest obtained from reference TRBV28 and TRBJ2-3, is as follows: DVKVTQSSRYLVKRTGEKVFLECVQDMDHENMFWYRQDPGLGLRLIYFSYDVKMKEKGDIPEGYSVSREKKERFSLILESASTNQTSMYLCASPPGQGALDTQYFGPGTRLTVL.

This clonotype was counted a few times. The gene calls are TRBV6-1 and TRBJ1-3, with D maybe TRBD1 (5 bases). CDR3 length: 15 residues. V gave up 8 bases and J gave up 0 bases, with 14 bases separating them. Per the germline V gene, CDR1 is MNHNS and CDR2 is SASEGT. CDR3: CASGIRAASGNTIYF. Here the CDR3 DNA reads TGTGCCAGCGGGATCAGGGCAGCCTCTGGAAACACCATATATTTT.

This rearrangement joins TRBV6-2 or TRBV6-3 to TRBJ2-4, with 9 bases fitting TRBD1. The V and J ends lost 6 bases and 7 bases, in that order; junction bases with no gene match: 7. Looked up from germline, CDR1 is MNHEY and CDR2 is SVGEGT. This CDR3 has 14 amino acids. CDR3 amino acids: CASSGSGTGNIQYF. CDR3 DNA: TGTGCCAGCAGCGGGTCCGGGACAGGGAACATTCAGTACTTC.

Many counts were recorded for this clonotype. In DNA, the CDR3 is TGTGCCAGCAGTCTGAGAACAGGGAATGAGCAGTTCTTC. This sequence encodes CASSLRTGNEQFF. The V gene is TRBV27, the J gene TRBJ2-1, with D maybe TRBD1 (6 bases). CDR1 is MNHEY and CDR2 is SMNVEV in the germline V gene (reference sequence). V was clipped by 5 bases and J by 7 bases, with 12 bases between them. The length of the CDR3 is 13 residues.

This clonotype has more than one count but fewer than ten. The chain recombines TRBV28 with TRBJ2-7; D gene uncertain. The CDR3 covers 13 residues. V shed 4 bases and J shed 5 bases, with 12 bases lying between them. The germline gives CDR1 MDHEN, CDR2 SYDVKM. The CDR3: CASSYLGNHEQYF. In nucleotides, the CDR3 is TGTGCCAGCAGTTATTTAGGGAACCACGAGCAGTACTTC.

V is TRBV9 and J is TRBJ1-5, with D possibly being TRBD1 (6 bases). CDR1 is SGDLS and CDR2 is YYNGEE in the germline V gene. The ends were cut back, 2 bases at V and 7 bases at J, with 13 bases in the middle. This CDR3 region has 14 residues. The CDR3 coding sequence is TGTGCCAGCAGCGTTGAAGGGGGTCGGCAGCCCCAGCATTTT. Protein: CASSVEGGRQPQHF.

The CDR3 is CASSLGPASRTEAFF. The CDR3 bases are TGCGCCAGCAGCTTGGGTCCCGCCAGTAGGACTGAAGCTTTCTTT. The chain has TRBV5-1 and TRBJ1-1; D remains ambiguous. This CDR3 comprises 15 residues. Trimming left V 0 bases short and J 5 bases short, with 14 bases between. Germline assignment: CDR1 SGHRS and CDR2 YFSETQ.

The rearrangement uses TRBV7-9 and TRBJ1-3; D not certain. This CDR3 region has 16 residues. The ends were cut back, 5 bases at V and 2 bases at J, with 16 bases in the middle. Germline assignment: CDR1 SEHNR and CDR2 FQNEAQ (reference sequence). The chain's CDR3 is CASSPAGRDAGNTIYF. The DNA for the CDR3 is TGTGCCAGCAGCCCCGCCGGGCGAGACGCTGGAAACACCATATATTTT.

This clonotype was seen a handful of times. This chain connects TRBV5-1 to TRBJ1-1; possibly TRBD1 for D (5 bases). The CDR3 is made up of 15 amino acids. CDR1 and CDR2 from the germline V gene are SGHRS and YFSETQ. V lost 0 bases, J lost 0 bases, and 9 bases lay in between. The CDR3 DNA reads TGCGCCAGCAGCTTGGATGACAGAATGAACACTGAAGCTTTCTTT. Protein product: CASSLDDRMNTEAFF.

This clonotype was counted between two and nine times. This chain connects TRBV5-4 to TRBJ2-1, with 9 bases fitting TRBD1. Germline V gene sequence: CDR1 SGHNT, CDR2 YYREEE (reference sequence). The CDR3 runs to 20 residues. V gave up 1 base and J gave up 9 bases; unmatched junction bases: 23. The CDR3 region is CASSLTNRGRLDGPRREQFF. CDR3 in DNA: TGTGCCAGCAGCTTGACAAACAGGGGGCGCTTAGACGGACCTCGGCGTGAGCAGTTCTTC.

This clonotype turned up a few times. As DNA, the CDR3 is TGTGCCAGCACCCGGGATCAAGAGAATTCACCCCTCCACTTT. It is translated as CASTRDQENSPLHF. This rearrangement joins TRBV6-1 to TRBJ1-6, with D unresolved. Trimming took off 7 bases at V and 7 bases at J, with 14 bases between the two ends. This CDR3 is built from 14 residues. Germline V gene data show CDR1 as MNHNS and CDR2 as SASEGT.

This clonotype was seen a few times. The V and J genes are TRBV7-3 and TRBJ2-5; maybe TRBD2 (6 bases). The CDR3 consists of 15 residues. Trimming removed 2 bases from V and 2 bases from J, with 12 bases in between. In germline, CDR1 is SGHTA, CDR2 FQGTGA. CDR3 nucleotide sequence: TGTGCCAGCAGCTTAGGGGCGGGGTCACAAGAGACCCAGTACTTC. This gives the protein CASSLGAGSQETQYF.

This clonotype has a handful of counts. The chain combines TRBV29-1 with TRBJ2-2; D may be TRBD1 or TRBD2 (5 bases each). Germline V CDR1 and CDR2: SQVTM, ANQGSEA. Trimming pared 4 bases from V and 5 bases from J, leaving 23 bases between. The CDR3 extends over 17 amino acids. CDR3 in amino acids: CSVGGGTWGTGTGELFF. CDR3 in DNA: TGCAGCGTTGGAGGAGGTACCTGGGGGACGGGGACCGGGGAGCTGTTTTTT.

In this sample, this clonotype turned up a few times. The rearrangement joins TRBV7-9 to TRBJ2-7, with D possibly being TRBD2 (6 bases). With 5 bases removed from V and 2 bases from J, the gap between germline ends came to 16 bases. The CDR3 loop spans 15 amino acids. Looked up from germline, CDR1 is SEHNR and CDR2 is FQNEAQ (reference sequence). CDR3 protein: CASSTLREAPYEQYF. The CDR3 bases are TGTGCCAGCAGCACCCTGAGGGAGGCGCCCTACGAGCAGTACTTC.

The chain joins TRBV10-1 to TRBJ2-7, with D perhaps TRBD1 (6 bases). The length of the CDR3 is 14 residues. Trimming cost V 4 bases and J 3 bases, with 13 bases left between them. The germline V gene encodes CDR1 WNHNN and CDR2 SYGVQD (reference sequence). Here the CDR3 reads CASSGGFRGYEQYF. CDR3 bases: TGCGCCAGCAGTGGGGGCTTCAGGGGCTACGAGCAGTACTTC.

This chain uses TRBV5-1 with TRBJ2-1; TRBD2 agrees at 7 bases. The V gene's germline CDR1 is SGHRS and CDR2 YFSETQ. The V segment lost 0 bases and the J segment 5 bases; nucleotides outside the gene matches: 5. The CDR3 sequence is 15 residues long. CDR3 nucleotides: TGCGCCAGCAGCTTGGAACTAGCGAGAAACAATGAGCAGTTCTTC. This codes for CASSLELARNNEQFF. The full variable domain, completed using reference TRBV5-1 and TRBJ2-1, is KAGVTQTPRYLIKTRGQQVTLSCSPISGHRSVSWYQQTPGQGLQFLFEYFSETQRNKGNFPGRFSGRQFSNSRSEMNVSTLELGDSALYLCASSLELARNNEQFFGPGTRLTVL.